The 19 T cell receptor beta chains below were found in one sample sequenced in a study of monozygotic twins with inflammatory bowel disease. Using the 5' RACE reads, TCRdb records one entry per CDR3 protein without DNA. The sample is made up of roughly 100,000 distinct CDR3 sequences, and the top ten hold 1.5% to 2% of it. Sequencing was carried out using blood. These receptors were obtained from a human donor with ulcerative colitis or Crohn's disease, or a healthy co-twin of an affected twin (not recorded which).

This sequence joins TRBV5-4 and TRBJ1-2; TCRdb's D call, TRBD1, is unchecked because there is no DNA. CDR3 size: 13 residues. CDR1 and CDR2 (germline): SGHNT, YYREEE (reference sequence). The CDR3 spells CASSLEGAEGNTF.

This chain connects TRBV2 to TRBJ1-2; TCRdb's D call, TRBD1, is unchecked because there is no DNA. The CDR3 sequence is 12 residues long. Germline values: CDR1 SNHLY, CDR2 FYNNEI. The CDR3 region is CASWTGYRGYTF. Full variable domain (remainder filled in from reference TRBV2 and TRBJ1-2): EPEVTQTPSHQVTQMGQEVILRCVPISNHLYFYWYRQILGQKVEFLVSFYNNEISEKSEIFDDQFSVERPDGSNFTLKIRSTKLEDSAMYFCASWTGYRGYTFGSGTRLTVV.

The J gene is TRBJ2-3, the V gene TRBV29-1; the TCRdb D gene call, TRBD1, has no DNA to confirm it. The CDR3 is made up of 12 amino acids. From germline, CDR1 is SQVTM and CDR2 ANQGSEA. This CDR3 is CSVLRREDTQYF.

This chain links TRBV20-1 with TRBJ1-1; TCRdb returns TRBD1, unconfirmable since there is no DNA. CDR3 length: 14 amino acids. Germline V CDR1 and CDR2: DFQATT, SNEGSKA (reference sequence). CDR3 protein: CSARDLTGIYEAFF.

The chain combines TRBV20-1 with TRBJ2-3; lacking DNA, the TRBD2 call made by TCRdb goes unchecked. This CDR3 has 15 residues. Germline CDR1 reads DFQATT; CDR2 reads SNEGSKA (reference sequence). Here the CDR3 reads CSAGKRGGGTDTQYF.

The rearrangement links TRBV7-9 to TRBJ1-4; the D gene TCRdb calls, TRBD1, cannot be checked with no DNA. This CDR3 is built from 14 residues. Germline CDR1 reads SEHNR; CDR2 reads FQNEAQ (reference sequence). CDR3 sequence: CASSKDRLSEKLFF. The full variable domain, in which reference TRBV7-9 and TRBJ1-4 provide the parts outside the CDR3, is DTGVSQNPRHKITKRGQNVTFRCDPISEHNRLYWYRQTLGQGPEFLTYFQNEAQLEKSRLLSDRFSAERPKGSFSTLEIQRTEQGDSAMYLCASSKDRLSEKLFFGSGTQLSVL.

The V call is TRBV20-1, the J call TRBJ2-1; the TCRdb D gene call, TRBD2, has no DNA to confirm it. This CDR3 spans 17 amino acids. CDR1 and CDR2 (germline): DFQATT, SNEGSKA (reference sequence). CDR3 loop: CSARDLTSGRSYNEQFF.

The chain has TRBV6-5 and TRBJ1-1. Germline CDR1 MNHEY, CDR2 SVGAGI. The CDR3 is made up of 11 amino acids. CDR3 sequence reads: CASSYPGRAFF.

The chain employs TRBV12-3 or TRBV12-4 and TRBJ2-1. The length of the CDR3 is 11 residues. The CDR3 loop reads CASSSYDEQFF.

The genes are TRBV9 and TRBJ2-5; no DNA is available, so the TRBD1 call from TCRdb remains unchecked. The CDR3 has 14 amino acids. Germline-derived CDR1 and CDR2 are SGDLS and YYNGEE. CDR3 residues: CASSVAGAEETQYF. Complete variable domain (other parts from reference TRBV9 and TRBJ2-5): DSGVTQTPKHLITATGQRVTLRCSPRSGDLSVYWYQQSLDQGLQFLIQYYNGEERAKGNILERFSAQQFPDLHSELNLSSLELGDSALYFCASSVAGAEETQYFGPGTRLLVL.

The chain combines TRBV4-2 with TRBJ1-2; TCRdb selects TRBD1, and the lack of DNA leaves this call unchecked. The CDR3 contains 16 residues. Germline CDR1 is LGHNA and CDR2 is YNFKEQ. Here the CDR3 reads CASSQAGGGDRYGYTF.

This chain connects TRBV4-3 to TRBJ2-1; there is no DNA to check the TCRdb D call of TRBD2. This CDR3 region has 19 residues. Germline-derived CDR1 and CDR2 are LGHNA and YSLEER. CDR3 region: CASSQERGVASGSVDEQFF.

V gene TRBV5-1 combines with J gene TRBJ1-2; TCRdb calls TRBD1, which cannot be checked without DNA. The germline gives CDR1 SGHRS, CDR2 YFSETQ. CDR3 length equals 12 residues. The CDR3 sequence is CASSGGQYGYTF.

This chain uses TRBV6-1 with TRBJ1-5; TCRdb proposes TRBD1, but this gene call is untestable without DNA. CDR3 length: 14 residues. Germline lookup yields CDR1 MNHNS and CDR2 SASEGT. CDR3 amino acids: CASSLDRANQPQHF.

The chain joins TRBV3-1 to TRBJ2-1; lacking DNA, the TRBD2 call made by TCRdb goes unchecked. Germline V gene sequence: CDR1 LGHDT, CDR2 YNNKEL (reference sequence). This CDR3 has 16 amino acids. CDR3 protein: CASTGLAGVPYNEQFF.

The rearrangement links TRBV9 to TRBJ2-6. The CDR3 contains 16 residues. Per the germline V gene, CDR1 is SGDLS and CDR2 is YYNGEE. The CDR3 sequence is CASSSLRASGANVLTF.

V and J are TRBV20-1 and TRBJ2-2; as DNA is missing, the TRBD2 call by TCRdb cannot be tested. CDR1 is DFQATT, CDR2 SNEGSKA, per germline (reference sequence). CDR3 length: 14 residues. The CDR3 reads CSARLAGGAGELFF.

The chain carries TRBV7-2 and TRBJ2-3; no DNA is available, so the TRBD2 call from TCRdb remains unchecked. This CDR3 has 15 amino acids. The germline V gene has CDR1 SGHTA and CDR2 FQGNSA. CDR3 protein: CASSPRLASTDTQYF.

The chain combines TRBV4-3 with TRBJ2-3; without DNA, the TCRdb call of TRBD2 cannot be checked. This CDR3 contains 17 residues. Germline V gene data show CDR1 as LGHNA and CDR2 as YSLEER. CDR3: CASSQEGASGIGNTQYF.